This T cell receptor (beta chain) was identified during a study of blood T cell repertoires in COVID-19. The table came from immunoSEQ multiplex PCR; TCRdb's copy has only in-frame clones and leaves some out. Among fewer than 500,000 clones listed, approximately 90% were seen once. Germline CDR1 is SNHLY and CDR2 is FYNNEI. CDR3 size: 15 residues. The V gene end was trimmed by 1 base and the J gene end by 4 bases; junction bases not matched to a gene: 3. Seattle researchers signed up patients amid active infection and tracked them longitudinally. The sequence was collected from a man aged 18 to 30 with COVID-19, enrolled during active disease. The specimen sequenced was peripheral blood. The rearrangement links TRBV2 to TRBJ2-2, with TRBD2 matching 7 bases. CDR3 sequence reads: CASSEGRGSTGELFF. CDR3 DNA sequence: TGTGCCAGCAGTGAAGGGCGGGGGAGCACCGGGGAGCTGTTTTTT.